This T cell receptor beta chain was retrieved from a study of cytomegalovirus exposure and HLA in healthy donors. Findings and limits, study-wide: A classifier reportedly called cytomegalovirus status with high sensitivity and specificity. Listed as cytomegalovirus-associated were 150 or so TCR beta chains.

PCR primers comprised 60 Vbeta and 13 Jbeta primers. Using immunoSEQ multiplex PCR, the repertoire was profiled, and TCRdb retains in-frame clones only, with some absent. This sample has roughly 120,000 clones; around two thirds occur once, and the top ten carry roughly 9.8%. The CDR3 consists of 14 residues. The V gene's germline CDR1 is MDHEN and CDR2 SYDVKM. Trimming shortened V by 6 bases and J by 1 base, and 10 bases separated the two germline ends. This clone has a handful of counts. Its matching antigen is unknown. This rearrangement joins TRBV28 to TRBJ1-3; D unresolved. Material for sequencing was PBMCs. This sequence originates from a woman aged 40 to 55 in good health and CMV-seropositive. CDR3 in DNA: TGTGCCAGCAGCCCGGGTTGGTCTGGAAACACCATATATTTT. Its protein product is CASSPGWSGNTIYF.